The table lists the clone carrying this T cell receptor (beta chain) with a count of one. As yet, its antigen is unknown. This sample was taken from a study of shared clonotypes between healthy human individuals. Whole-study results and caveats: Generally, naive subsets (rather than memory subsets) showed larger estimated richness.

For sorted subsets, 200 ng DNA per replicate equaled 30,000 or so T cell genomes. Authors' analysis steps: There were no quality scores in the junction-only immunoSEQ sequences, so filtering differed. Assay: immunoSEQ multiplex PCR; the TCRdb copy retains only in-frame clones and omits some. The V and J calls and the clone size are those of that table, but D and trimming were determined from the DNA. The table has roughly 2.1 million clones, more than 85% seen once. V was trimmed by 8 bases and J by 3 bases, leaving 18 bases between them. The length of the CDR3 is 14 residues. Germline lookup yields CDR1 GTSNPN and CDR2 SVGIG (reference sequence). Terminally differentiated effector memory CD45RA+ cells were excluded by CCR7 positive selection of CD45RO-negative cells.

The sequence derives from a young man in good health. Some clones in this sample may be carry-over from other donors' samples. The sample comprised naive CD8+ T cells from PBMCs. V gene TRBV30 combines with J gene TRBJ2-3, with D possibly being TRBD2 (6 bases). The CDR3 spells CAVAPRELTDTQYF. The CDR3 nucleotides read TGTGCCGTGGCGCCCCGGGAGCTGACAGATACGCAGTATTTT.